This T cell receptor (beta chain) stems from a study of cytomegalovirus exposure and HLA in healthy donors. General study findings and limits: In a later analysis, V- and J-gene trimming of beta chains associated with a DCLRE1C missense variant, replicated independently.

For this clone: Antigen specificity is unknown.

The PCR used 60 Vbeta and 13 Jbeta primers. Sequencing was performed with immunoSEQ multiplex PCR; in TCRdb, only in-frame clones are kept and a portion is missing. Of some 150,000 clones listed, roughly four fifths are singletons. The CDR3 length is 14 residues. Germline V gene lookup returns CDR1 WSHSY and CDR2 SAAADI. J gave up 0 bases and V 6 bases, and 1 base lay outside the gene matches. This clonotype originated in a man aged 18 to 35 in good health and CMV-seropositive. Sequenced material: PBMCs. This chain connects TRBV10-2 to TRBJ2-3, with TRBD1 matching 9 bases. CDR3 in DNA: TGCGCCAGCAGGGACAGGGGAAGCACAGATACGCAGTATTTT. The encoded protein is CASRDRGSTDTQYF.